The clone carrying this T cell receptor (beta chain) was counted only a few times. At one boundary the junction diverges from the germline segment, which might be a read error. The CDR3 is made up of 14 amino acids. Germline CDR1 KGHSH, CDR2 LQKENI. MiXCR was run by TCRdb on the PCR reads, yielding one entry per CDR3 protein. The data hold under 600,000 distinct CDR3 sequences, with around 23% observed a single time. These data are taken from a study of molecular identifiers for immune sequencing clone quantification. This sequence originates from a human donor in good health. Some libraries in this study had Jurkat cell RNA spiked in. The specimen sequenced was naive CD8+ T cells from blood, with Jurkat cell RNA spiked in. Subset of the sample: FACS-sorted CD8+CD4-CCR7+CD45RA+ naive T cells. The chain combines TRBV18 with TRBJ2-1, with D unresolved. DNA of the CDR3: TGTGCCAGCTCTCCACCGGAACCTGAGAATGAGCAGTTCTTC. Protein sequence: CASSPPEPENEQFF.